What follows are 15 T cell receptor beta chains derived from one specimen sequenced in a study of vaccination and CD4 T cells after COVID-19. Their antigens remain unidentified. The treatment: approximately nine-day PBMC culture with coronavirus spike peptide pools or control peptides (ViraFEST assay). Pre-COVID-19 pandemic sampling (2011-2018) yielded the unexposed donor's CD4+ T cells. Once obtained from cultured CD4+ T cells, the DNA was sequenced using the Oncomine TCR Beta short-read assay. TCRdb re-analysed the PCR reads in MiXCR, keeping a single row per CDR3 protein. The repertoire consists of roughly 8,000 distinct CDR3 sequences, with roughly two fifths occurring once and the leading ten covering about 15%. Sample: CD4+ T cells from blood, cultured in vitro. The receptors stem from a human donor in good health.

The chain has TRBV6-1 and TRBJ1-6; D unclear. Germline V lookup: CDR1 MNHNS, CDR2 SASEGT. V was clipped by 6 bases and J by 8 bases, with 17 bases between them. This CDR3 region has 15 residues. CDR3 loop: CASRDPTRKHSPLHF. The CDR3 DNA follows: TGTGCCAGCAGGGACCCCACAAGAAAGCATTCACCCCTCCACTTT.

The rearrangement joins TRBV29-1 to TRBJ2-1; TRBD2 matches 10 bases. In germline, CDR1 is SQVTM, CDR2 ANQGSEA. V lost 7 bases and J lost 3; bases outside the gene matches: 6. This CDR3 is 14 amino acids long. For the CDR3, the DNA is TGCAGCGCTGCCCGGACTAGCGGCTACAATGAGCAGTTCTTC. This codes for CSAARTSGYNEQFF.

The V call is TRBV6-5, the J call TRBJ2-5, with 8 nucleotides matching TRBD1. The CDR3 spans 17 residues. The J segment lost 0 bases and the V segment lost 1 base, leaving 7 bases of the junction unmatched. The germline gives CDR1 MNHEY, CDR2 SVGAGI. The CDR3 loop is CASSYLRQGANQETQYF. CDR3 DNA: TGTGCCAGCAGTTACTTGAGGCAGGGGGCCAACCAAGAGACCCAGTACTTC.

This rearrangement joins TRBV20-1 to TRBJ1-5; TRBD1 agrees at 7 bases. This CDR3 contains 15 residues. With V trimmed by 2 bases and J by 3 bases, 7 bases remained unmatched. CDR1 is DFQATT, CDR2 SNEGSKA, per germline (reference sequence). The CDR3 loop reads CSARYTGTDNQPQHF. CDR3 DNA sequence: TGCAGTGCTAGATACACCGGGACAGACAATCAGCCCCAGCATTTT.

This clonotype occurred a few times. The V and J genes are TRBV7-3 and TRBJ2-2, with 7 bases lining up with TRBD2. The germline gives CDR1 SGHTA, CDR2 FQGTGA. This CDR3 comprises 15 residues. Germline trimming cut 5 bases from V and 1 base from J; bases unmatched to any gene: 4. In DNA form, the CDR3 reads TGTGCCAGCAGCCCCTCGGGGGGGAACACCGGGGAGCTGTTTTTT. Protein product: CASSPSGGNTGELFF. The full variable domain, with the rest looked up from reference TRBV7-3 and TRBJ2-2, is GAGVSQTPSNKVTEKGKYVELRCDPISGHTALYWYRQSLGQGPEFLIYFQGTGAADDSGLPNDRFFAVRPEGSVSTLKIQRTERGDSAVYLCASSPSGGNTGELFFGEGSRLTVL.

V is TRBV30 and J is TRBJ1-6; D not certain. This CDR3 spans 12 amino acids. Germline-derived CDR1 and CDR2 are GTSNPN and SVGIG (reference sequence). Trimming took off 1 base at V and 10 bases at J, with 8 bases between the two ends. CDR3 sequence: CAWSGLESPLHF. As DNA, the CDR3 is TGTGCCTGGAGTGGGTTGGAGTCACCCCTCCACTTT.

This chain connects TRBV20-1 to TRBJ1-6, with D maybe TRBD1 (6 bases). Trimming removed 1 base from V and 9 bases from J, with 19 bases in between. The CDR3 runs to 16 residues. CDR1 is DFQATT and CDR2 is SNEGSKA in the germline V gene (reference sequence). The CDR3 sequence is CSARAEPAGEGSPLHF. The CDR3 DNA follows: TGCAGTGCTAGAGCCGAGCCCGCAGGGGAAGGTTCACCCCTCCACTTT.

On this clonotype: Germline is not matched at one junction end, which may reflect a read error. The CDR3 region has the DNA TGTGCCGGCAGTTACTCGTGGGAAGGGGCTAACTATGGCTACACCTTC. Translated: CAGSYSWEGANYGYTF. The J gene is TRBJ1-2, the V gene TRBV6-5, with a tentative D call TRBD1 (5 bases). The CDR3 extends over 16 amino acids. Germline CDR1 and CDR2: MNHEY and SVGAGI.

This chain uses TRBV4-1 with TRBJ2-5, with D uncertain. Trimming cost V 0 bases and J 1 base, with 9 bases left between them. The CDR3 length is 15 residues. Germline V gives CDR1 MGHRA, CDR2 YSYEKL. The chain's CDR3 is CASSQDRGPQETQYF. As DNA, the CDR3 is TGCGCCAGCAGCCAAGATCGAGGCCCCCAAGAGACCCAGTACTTC.

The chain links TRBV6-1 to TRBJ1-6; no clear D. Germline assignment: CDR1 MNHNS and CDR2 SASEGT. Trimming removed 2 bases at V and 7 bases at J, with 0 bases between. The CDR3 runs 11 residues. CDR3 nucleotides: TGTGCCAGCAGTGAAAATTCACCCCTCCACTTT. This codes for CASSENSPLHF.

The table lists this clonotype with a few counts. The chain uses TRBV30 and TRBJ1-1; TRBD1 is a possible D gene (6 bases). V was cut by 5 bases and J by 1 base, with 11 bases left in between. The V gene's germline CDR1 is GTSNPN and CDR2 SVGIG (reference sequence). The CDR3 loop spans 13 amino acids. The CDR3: CAWCTGPNTEAFF. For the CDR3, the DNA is TGTGCCTGGTGCACAGGGCCGAACACTGAAGCTTTCTTT.

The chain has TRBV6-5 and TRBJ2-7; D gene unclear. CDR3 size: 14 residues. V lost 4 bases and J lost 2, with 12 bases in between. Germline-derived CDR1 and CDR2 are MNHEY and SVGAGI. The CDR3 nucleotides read TGTGCCAGCAGTTGGGCAGCTGAAACCTACGAGCAGTACTTC. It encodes CASSWAAETYEQYF.

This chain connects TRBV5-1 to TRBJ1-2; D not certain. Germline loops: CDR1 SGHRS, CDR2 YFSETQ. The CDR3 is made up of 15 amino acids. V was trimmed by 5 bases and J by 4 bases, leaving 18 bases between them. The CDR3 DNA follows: TGCGCCAGCAGTCCCACCGCTGGGTTGTCCTATGGCTACACCTTC. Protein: CASSPTAGLSYGYTF.

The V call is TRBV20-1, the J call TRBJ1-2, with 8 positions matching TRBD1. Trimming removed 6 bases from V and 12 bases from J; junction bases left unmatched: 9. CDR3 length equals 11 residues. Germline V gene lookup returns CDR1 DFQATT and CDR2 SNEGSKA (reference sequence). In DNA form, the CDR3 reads TGCAGTGCGGGGGACAGGAGGTCTGACACCTTC. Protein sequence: CSAGDRRSDTF.

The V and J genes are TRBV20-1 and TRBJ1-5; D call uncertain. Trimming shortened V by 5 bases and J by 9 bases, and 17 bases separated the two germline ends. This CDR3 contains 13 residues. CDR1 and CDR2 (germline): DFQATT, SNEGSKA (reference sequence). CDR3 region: CSADRALGRPQHF. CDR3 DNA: TGCAGTGCTGACCGGGCCCTAGGTCGGCCCCAGCATTTT.